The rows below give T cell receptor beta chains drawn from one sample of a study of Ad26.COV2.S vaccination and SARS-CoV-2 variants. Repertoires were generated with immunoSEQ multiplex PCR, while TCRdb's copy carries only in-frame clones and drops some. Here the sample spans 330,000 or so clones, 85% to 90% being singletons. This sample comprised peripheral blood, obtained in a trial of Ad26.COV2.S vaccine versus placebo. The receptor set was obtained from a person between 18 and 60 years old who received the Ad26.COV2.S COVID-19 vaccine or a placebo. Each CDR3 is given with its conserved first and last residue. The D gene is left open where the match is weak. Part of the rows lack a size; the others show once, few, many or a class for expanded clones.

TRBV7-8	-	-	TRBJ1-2	CASSFGQAGGYTF	TGTGCCAGCAGCTTTGGACAAGCTGGTGGCTACACCTTC
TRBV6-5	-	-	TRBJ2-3	CASMTTDTQYF	TGTGCCAGCATGACCACAGATACGCAGTATTTT
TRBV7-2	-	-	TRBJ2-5	CASSLVGQGPKETQYF	TGTGCCAGCAGCTTAGTTGGGCAGGGGCCTAAAGAGACCCAGTACTTC
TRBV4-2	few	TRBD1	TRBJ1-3	CASSQSTGGPGNTIYF	TGTGCCAGCAGCCAATCTACAGGGGGCCCTGGAAACACCATATATTTT
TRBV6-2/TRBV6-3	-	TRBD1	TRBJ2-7	CASSYLKGALSGEQYF	TGTGCCAGCAGTTACCTAAAGGGGGCGCTTTCTGGGGAGCAGTACTTC
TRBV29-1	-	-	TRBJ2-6	CSAMWGSGANVLTF	TGCAGCGCTATGTGGGGCTCTGGGGCCAACGTCCTGACTTTC
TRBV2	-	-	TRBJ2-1	CASSVTTSRAYNEQFF	TGTGCCAGCAGCGTTACCACTAGCCGAGCTTACAATGAGCAGTTCTTC
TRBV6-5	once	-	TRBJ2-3	CASRPDPLALTQYF	TGTGCCAGCAGGCCCGACCCACTAGCTCTTACGCAGTATTTT
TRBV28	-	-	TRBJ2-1	CASSPGGGYNEQFF	TGTGCCAGCAGTCCAGGGGGAGGGTACAATGAGCAGTTCTTC
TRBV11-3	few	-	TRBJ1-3	CASSPSGGVASGNTIYF	TGTGCCAGCAGCCCTTCGGGAGGGGTGGCCTCTGGAAACACCATATATTTT
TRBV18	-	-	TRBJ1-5	CASSTRDGYNQPQHF	TGTGCCAGCTCAACCCGGGACGGGTACAATCAGCCCCAGCATTTT
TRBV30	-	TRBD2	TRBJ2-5	CAWSGQGGETQYF	TGTGCCTGGAGTGGCCAGGGAGGGGAGACCCAGTACTTC
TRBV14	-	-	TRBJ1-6	CASSQTPGYNSPLHF	TGTGCCAGCAGCCAAACCCCAGGGTATAATTCACCCCTCCACTTT
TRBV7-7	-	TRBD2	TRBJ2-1	CASSLDQFEAGRSRNEQFF	TGTGCCAGCAGCTTAGATCAGTTTGAAGCGGGACGTTCTAGGAATGAGCAGTTCTTC
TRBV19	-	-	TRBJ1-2	CASKGYQVYGYTF	TGTGCCAGTAAGGGATATCAAGTCTATGGCTACACCTTC
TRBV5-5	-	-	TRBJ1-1	CASSLSARPGEAFF	TGTGCCAGCAGCTTGTCTGCCAGGCCGGGTGAAGCTTTCTTT
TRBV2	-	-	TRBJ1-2	CASSPNVPTADYGYTF	TGTGCCAGCAGCCCTAACGTTCCGACCGCTGACTATGGCTACACCTTC
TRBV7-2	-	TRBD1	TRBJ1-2	CASSLGGQGARGGYTF	TGTGCCAGCAGCTTAGGGGGACAGGGGGCGCGAGGTGGCTACACCTTC
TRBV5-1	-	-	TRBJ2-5	CASCLSVGETQYF	TGCGCCAGCTGCTTATCGGTAGGCGAGACCCAGTACTTC
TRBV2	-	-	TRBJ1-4	CASNLDWAGKLFF	TGTGCCAGCAACCTTGATTGGGCTGGAAAACTGTTTTTT
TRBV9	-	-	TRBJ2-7	CASSVGGGQDYEQYF	TGTGCCAGCAGCGTAGGTGGGGGGCAGGACTACGAGCAGTACTTC
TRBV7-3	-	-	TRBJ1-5	CASSARENQPQHF	TGTGCCAGCAGCGCCAGGGAAAATCAGCCCCAGCATTTT
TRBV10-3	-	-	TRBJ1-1	CAISESVINDGTEAFF	TGTGCCATCAGTGAGTCGGTCATCAATGATGGGACTGAAGCTTTCTTT
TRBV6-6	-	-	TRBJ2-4	CASSYPLRGTKNIQYF	TGTGCCAGCAGTTACCCACTTAGGGGAACCAAAAACATTCAGTACTTC
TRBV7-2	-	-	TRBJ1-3	CASRGDLSSGNTIYF	TGTGCCAGCAGAGGGGATTTGAGCTCTGGAAACACCATATATTTT
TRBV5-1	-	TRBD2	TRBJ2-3	CASSLPRLAAPPDTQYF	TGCGCCAGCAGCTTGCCCCGACTAGCGGCCCCACCAGATACGCAGTATTTT
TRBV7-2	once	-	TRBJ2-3	CASSEPWRQSTDTQYF	TGTGCCAGCAGCGAACCATGGCGACAGAGCACAGATACGCAGTATTTT
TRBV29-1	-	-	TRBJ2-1	CSVNPLAGDEQFF	TGCAGCGTTAACCCACTAGCAGGCGATGAGCAGTTCTTC
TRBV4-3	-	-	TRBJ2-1	CASSQDLYSGSYNEQFF	TGCGCCAGCAGCCAAGACCTATATAGCGGCTCCTACAATGAGCAGTTCTTC
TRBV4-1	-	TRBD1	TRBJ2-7	CASSPGQGIYEQYF	TGCGCCAGCAGCCCGGGACAGGGAATCTACGAGCAGTACTTC
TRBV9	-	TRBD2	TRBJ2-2	CASSSSGGIAGELFF	TGTGCCAGCAGCTCTAGCGGGGGGATTGCCGGGGAGCTGTTTTTT
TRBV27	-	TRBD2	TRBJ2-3	CASSSGTSGGGNTQYF	TGTGCCAGCAGCTCAGGGACTAGCGGGGGGGGAAATACGCAGTATTTT
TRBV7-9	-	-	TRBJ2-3	CASKRGDTQYF	TGTGCCAGCAAGAGGGGAGATACGCAGTATTTT
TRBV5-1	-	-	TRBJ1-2	CASSLPGSTANYGYTF	TGCGCCAGCAGCTTGCCAGGCAGTACAGCTAACTATGGCTACACCTTC
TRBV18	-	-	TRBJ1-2	CASSPTTLRTDYGYTF	TGTGCCAGCTCACCAACGACGCTTAGGACAGACTATGGCTACACCTTC
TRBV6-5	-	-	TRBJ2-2	CASSWERPGELFF	TGTGCCAGCAGTTGGGAGAGACCCGGGGAGCTGTTTTTT
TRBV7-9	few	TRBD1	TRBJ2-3	CASMTGADTQYF	TGTGCCAGCATGACAGGGGCAGATACGCAGTATTTT
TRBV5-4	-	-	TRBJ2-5	CASSLGGAGNVETQYF	TGTGCCAGCAGCTTGGGGGGCGCAGGGAATGTGGAGACCCAGTACTTC
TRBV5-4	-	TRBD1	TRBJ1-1	CASRAPTGSDTEAFF	TGTGCCAGCAGGGCCCCGACAGGGAGTGACACTGAAGCTTTCTTT
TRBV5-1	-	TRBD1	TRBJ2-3	CASSSLGTGGTDTQYF	TGCGCCAGCAGCTCCCTGGGGACAGGGGGCACAGATACGCAGTATTTT
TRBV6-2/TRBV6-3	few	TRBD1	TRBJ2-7	CASSYGDSTYEQYF	TGTGCCAGCAGTTACGGGGACAGTACCTACGAGCAGTACTTC
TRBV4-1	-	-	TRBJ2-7	CASSQGQRTYEQYF	TGCGCCAGCAGCCAGGGGCAGCGAACCTACGAGCAGTACTTC
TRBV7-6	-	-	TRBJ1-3	CASGDFISGNTIYF	TGTGCCAGCGGGGACTTCATCTCTGGAAACACCATATATTTT
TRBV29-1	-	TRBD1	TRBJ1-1	CSVAPGTGRGAFF	TGCAGCGTTGCCCCCGGGACAGGGAGAGGAGCTTTCTTT
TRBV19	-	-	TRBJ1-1	CASSPQGRSRAFF	TGTGCCAGTAGTCCCCAAGGACGGAGTCGGGCTTTCTTT
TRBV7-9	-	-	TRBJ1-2	CASSPAYTVYGYTF	TGTGCCAGCAGCCCGGCTTACACCGTCTATGGCTACACCTTC
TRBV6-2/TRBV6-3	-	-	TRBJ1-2	CASSWTVLNYGYTF	TGTGCCAGCAGTTGGACAGTCCTTAACTATGGCTACACCTTC
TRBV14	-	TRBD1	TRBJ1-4	CASSQGAGTGASREKLFF	TGTGCCAGCAGCCAAGGGGCCGGGACAGGGGCAAGCCGCGAAAAACTGTTTTTT
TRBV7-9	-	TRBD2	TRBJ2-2	CASSLVGGRAAGELFF	TGTGCCAGCAGCTTGGTCGGCGGGAGGGCCGCCGGGGAGCTGTTTTTT
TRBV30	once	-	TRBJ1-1	CAWSPNQNTEAFF	TGTGCCTGGAGTCCAAACCAGAACACTGAAGCTTTCTTT
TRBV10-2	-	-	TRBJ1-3	CASSQSGGAGNTIYF	TGCGCCAGCAGCCAATCGGGGGGTGCTGGAAACACCATATATTTT
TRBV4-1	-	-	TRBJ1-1	CAVLFREGTEAFF	TGCGCAGTACTTTTTCGAGAGGGCACTGAAGCTTTCTTT
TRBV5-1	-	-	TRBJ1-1	CASSSQGNTEAFF	TGCGCCAGCAGCTCCCAGGGTAACACTGAAGCTTTCTTT
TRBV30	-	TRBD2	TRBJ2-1	CAWRQGAGGKQFF	TGTGCCTGGAGACAAGGGGCGGGAGGGAAGCAGTTCTTC
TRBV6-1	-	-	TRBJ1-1	CASSETPGTEAFF	TGTGCCAGCAGTGAAACCCCCGGCACTGAAGCTTTCTTT
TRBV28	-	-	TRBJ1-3	CASSFDFYSGNTIYF	TGTGCCAGCAGTTTCGACTTCTACTCTGGAAACACCATATATTTT
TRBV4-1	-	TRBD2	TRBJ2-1	CASSQDAGDNEQFF	TGCGCCAGCAGCCAAGATGCGGGGGATAATGAGCAGTTCTTC
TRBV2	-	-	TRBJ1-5	CASSGQGRAGQPQHF	TGTGCCAGCAGTGGGCAGGGGCGCGCAGGTCAGCCCCAGCATTTT